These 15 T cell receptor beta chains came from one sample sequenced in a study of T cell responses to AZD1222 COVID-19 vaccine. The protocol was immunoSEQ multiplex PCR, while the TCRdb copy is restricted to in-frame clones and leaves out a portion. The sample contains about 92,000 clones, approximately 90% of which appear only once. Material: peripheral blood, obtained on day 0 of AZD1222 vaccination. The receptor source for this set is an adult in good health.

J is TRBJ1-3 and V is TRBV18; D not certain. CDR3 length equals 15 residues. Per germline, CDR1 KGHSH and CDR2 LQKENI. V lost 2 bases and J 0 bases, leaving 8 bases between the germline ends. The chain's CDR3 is CASSPTPSSGNTIYF. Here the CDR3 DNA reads TGTGCCAGCTCACCAACCCCAAGCTCTGGAAACACCATATATTTT.

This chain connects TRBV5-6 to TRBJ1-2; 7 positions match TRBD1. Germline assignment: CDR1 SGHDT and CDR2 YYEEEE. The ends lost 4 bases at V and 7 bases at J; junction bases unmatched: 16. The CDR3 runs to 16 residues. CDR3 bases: TGTGCCAGCAGCAAACGGAGGGGACAGAGATCTGGTGGCTACACCTTC. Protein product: CASSKRRGQRSGGYTF.

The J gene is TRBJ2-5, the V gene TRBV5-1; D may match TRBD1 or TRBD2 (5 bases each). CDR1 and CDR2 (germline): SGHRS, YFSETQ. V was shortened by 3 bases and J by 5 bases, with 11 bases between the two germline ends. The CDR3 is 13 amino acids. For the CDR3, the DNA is TGCGCCAGCAGCTCAGGGACCGGTGAGACCCAGTACTTC. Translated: CASSSGTGETQYF. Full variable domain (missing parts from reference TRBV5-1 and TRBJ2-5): KAGVTQTPRYLIKTRGQQVTLSCSPISGHRSVSWYQQTPGQGLQFLFEYFSETQRNKGNFPGRFSGRQFSNSRSEMNVSTLELGDSALYLCASSSGTGETQYFGPGTRLLVL.

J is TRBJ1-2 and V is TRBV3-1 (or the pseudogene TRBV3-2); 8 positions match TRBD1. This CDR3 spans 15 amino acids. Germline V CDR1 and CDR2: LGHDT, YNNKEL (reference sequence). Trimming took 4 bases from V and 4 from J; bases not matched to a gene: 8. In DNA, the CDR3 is TGTGCCAGCAGCCCTCGGGACAGGCGCCTCTATGGCTACACCTTC. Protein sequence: CASSPRDRRLYGYTF.

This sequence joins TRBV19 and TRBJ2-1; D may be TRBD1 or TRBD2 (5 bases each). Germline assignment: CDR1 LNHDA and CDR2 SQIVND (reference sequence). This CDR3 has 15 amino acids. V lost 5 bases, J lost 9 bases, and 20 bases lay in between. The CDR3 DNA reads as TGTGCCAGTAGTCCCACCACCGGGACCCCGATTGAGCAGTTCTTC. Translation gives CASSPTTGTPIEQFF.

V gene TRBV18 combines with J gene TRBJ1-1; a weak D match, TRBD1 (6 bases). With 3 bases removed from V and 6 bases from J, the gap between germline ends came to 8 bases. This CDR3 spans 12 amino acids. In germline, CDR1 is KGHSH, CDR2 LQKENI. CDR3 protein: CASSPRQAEAFF. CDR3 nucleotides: TGTGCCAGCTCACCCAGACAGGCTGAAGCTTTCTTT.

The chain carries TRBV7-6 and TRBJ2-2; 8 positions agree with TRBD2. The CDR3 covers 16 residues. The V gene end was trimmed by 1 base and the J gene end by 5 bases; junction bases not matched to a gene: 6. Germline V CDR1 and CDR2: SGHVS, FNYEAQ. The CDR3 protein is CASSLGGSGVTGELFF. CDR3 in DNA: TGTGCCAGCAGCTTAGGTGGTAGCGGGGTTACCGGGGAGCTGTTTTTT. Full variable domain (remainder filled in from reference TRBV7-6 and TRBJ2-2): GAGVSQSPRYKVTKRGQDVALRCDPISGHVSLYWYRQALGQGPEFLTYFNYEAQQDKSGLPNDRFSAERPEGSISTLTIQRTEQRDSAMYRCASSLGGSGVTGELFFGEGSRLTVL.

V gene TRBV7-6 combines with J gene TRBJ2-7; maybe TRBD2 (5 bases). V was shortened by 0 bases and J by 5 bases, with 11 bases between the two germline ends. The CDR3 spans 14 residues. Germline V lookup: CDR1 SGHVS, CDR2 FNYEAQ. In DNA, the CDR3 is TGTGCCAGCAGCTTAGCGGCCGGGAACGACGAGCAGTACTTC. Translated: CASSLAAGNDEQYF.

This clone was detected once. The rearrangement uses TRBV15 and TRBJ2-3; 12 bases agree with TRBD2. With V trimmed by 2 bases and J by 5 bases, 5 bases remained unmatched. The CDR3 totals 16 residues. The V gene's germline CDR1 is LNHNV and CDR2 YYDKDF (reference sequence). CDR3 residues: CATSRLAGGSGDTQYF. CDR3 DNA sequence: TGTGCCACCAGCAGACTAGCGGGAGGGTCGGGAGATACGCAGTATTTT.

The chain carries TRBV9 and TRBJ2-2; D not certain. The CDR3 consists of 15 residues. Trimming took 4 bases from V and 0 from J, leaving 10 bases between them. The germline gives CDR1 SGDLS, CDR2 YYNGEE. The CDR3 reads CASSPRLANTGELFF. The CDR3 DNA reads TGTGCCAGCAGCCCCCGGCTAGCGAACACCGGGGAGCTGTTTTTT.

The CDR3 DNA sequence: TGCGCCAGCAGCTTGCGAGGGACAAGCGATAATTCACCCCTCCACTTT. It yields the protein CASSLRGTSDNSPLHF. The V call is TRBV5-1, the J call TRBJ1-6; weak D call: TRBD1 (6 bases). V lost 1 base and J 5 bases, leaving 13 bases between the germline ends. The germline CDR1 and CDR2 sequences are SGHRS and YFSETQ. The length of the CDR3 is 16 residues.

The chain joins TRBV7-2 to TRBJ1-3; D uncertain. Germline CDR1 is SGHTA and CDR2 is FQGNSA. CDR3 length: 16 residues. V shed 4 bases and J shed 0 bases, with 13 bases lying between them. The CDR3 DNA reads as TGTGCCAGCAGCTCCTTGCTTCGGGTCTCTGGAAACACCATATATTTT. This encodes CASSSLLRVSGNTIYF.

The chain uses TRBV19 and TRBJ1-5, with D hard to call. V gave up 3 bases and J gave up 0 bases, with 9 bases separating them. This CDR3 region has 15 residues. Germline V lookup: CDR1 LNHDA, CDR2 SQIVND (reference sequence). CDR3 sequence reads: CASSITVNSNQPQHF. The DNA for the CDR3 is TGTGCCAGTAGTATCACCGTTAATAGCAATCAGCCCCAGCATTTT.

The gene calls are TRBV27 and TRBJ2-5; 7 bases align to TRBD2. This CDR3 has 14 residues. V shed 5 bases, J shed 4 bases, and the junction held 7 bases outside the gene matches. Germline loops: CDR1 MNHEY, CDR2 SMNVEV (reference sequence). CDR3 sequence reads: CASSPVGEGETQYF. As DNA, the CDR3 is TGTGCCAGCAGTCCCGTGGGGGAGGGAGAGACCCAGTACTTC.

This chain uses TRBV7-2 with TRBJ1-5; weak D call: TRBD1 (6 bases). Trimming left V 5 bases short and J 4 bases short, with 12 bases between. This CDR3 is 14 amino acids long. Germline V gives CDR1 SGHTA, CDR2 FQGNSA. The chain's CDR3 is CASSPGVGNQPQHF. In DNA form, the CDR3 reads TGTGCCAGCAGCCCAGGGGTAGGGAATCAGCCCCAGCATTTT. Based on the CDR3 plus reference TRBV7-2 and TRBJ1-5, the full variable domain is GAGVSQSPSNKVTEKGKDVELRCDPISGHTALYWYRQSLGQGLEFLIYFQGNSAPDKSGLPSDRFSAERTGGSVSTLTIQRTQQEDSAVYLCASSPGVGNQPQHFGDGTRLSIL.